Presented here are 20 T cell receptor beta chains from one specimen sequenced in a study of cytomegalovirus exposure and HLA in healthy donors. With 60 Vbeta and 13 Jbeta primers, the PCR was carried out. Assay used: immunoSEQ multiplex PCR; TCRdb lists only in-frame clones, some missing. Of about 150,000 clones in the sample, about 75% are singletons; the top ten hold about 10%. Sequencing was carried out using PBMCs. All receptors derive from a man between 18 and 29 years old in good health and CMV-seropositive.

The rearrangement joins TRBV7-2 to TRBJ2-3; 8 nucleotides match TRBD2. With V trimmed by 6 bases and J by 3 bases, 5 bases remained unmatched. Germline V lookup: CDR1 SGHTA, CDR2 FQGNSA. The CDR3 is 14 residues long. The CDR3 is CASSLPSGTDTQYF. The CDR3 DNA reads TGTGCCAGCAGTCTACCTAGCGGGACAGATACGCAGTATTTT.

This clone was found once. The junction differs from germline at one of its ends, possibly a read error. DNA for the CDR3: TGCAGCGTTGAAGGGGACAGGGGAGGCGAGCGGTACTTC. This codes for CSVEGDRGGERYF. The chain employs TRBV29-1 and TRBJ2-7; TRBD1 matches at 10 bases. Germline values: CDR1 SQVTM, CDR2 ANQGSEA. The CDR3 is 13 residues long.

As for this clone: One junction end disagrees with the germline gene, perhaps due to a read error. The chain joins TRBV7-9 to TRBJ2-7; D is unclear. In germline, CDR1 is SEHNR, CDR2 FQNEAQ (reference sequence). This CDR3 has 11 amino acids. The CDR3: CSSSANYEQYF. CDR3 nucleotides: TGTTCCAGCAGCGCTAACTACGAGCAGTACTTC. Full variable domain (rest looked up from reference TRBV7-9 and TRBJ2-7): DTGVSQNPRHKITKRGQNVTFRCDPISEHNRLYWYRQTLGQGPEFLTYFQNEAQLEKSRLLSDRFSAERPKGSFSTLEIQRTEQGDSAMYLCSSSANYEQYFGPGTRLTVT.

The chain employs TRBV5-1 and TRBJ2-2; 8 positions match TRBD1. CDR1 and CDR2 (germline): SGHRS, YFSETQ. There are 15 residues in the CDR3. Trimming at V came to 1 base and at J to 4 bases, leaving 3 bases not matched to a gene. The CDR3 DNA is TGCGCCAGCAGCTTGTTGGACAGGGTCACCGGGGAGCTGTTTTTT. The encoded protein is CASSLLDRVTGELFF.

The chain is built from TRBV4-1 and TRBJ1-3; 8 nucleotides agree with TRBD1. Losses at the gene ends were 4 bases for V and 0 bases for J; bases not matched to a gene: 5. The CDR3 loop spans 16 amino acids. CDR1 is MGHRA, CDR2 YSYEKL, per germline. CDR3 in DNA: TGCGCCAGCAGCCTACCGGGACAGGTCTCTGGAAACACCATATATTTT. Translated: CASSLPGQVSGNTIYF.

This chain's CDR3 is CASSLVQGVRTDTQYF. In nucleotides, the CDR3 is TGTGCCAGCAGCTTGGTTCAGGGGGTGAGAACAGATACGCAGTATTTT. The chain joins TRBV5-5 to TRBJ2-3; 7 bases fit TRBD1. After removal of 0 bases from V and 3 bases from J, the junction contained 7 bases not matched to a gene. CDR1 and CDR2 from the germline V gene are SGHKS and YYEKEE (reference sequence). The CDR3 is made up of 16 amino acids.

This clone was seen a handful of times. The J gene is TRBJ2-7, the V gene TRBV7-9, with D tentatively TRBD2 (5 bases). V dropped 3 bases and J dropped 0 bases, with 15 bases sitting between them. Looked up from germline, CDR1 is SEHNR and CDR2 is FQNEAQ (reference sequence). CDR3 size: 16 residues. The CDR3 loop reads CASSLGIARSSYEQYF. CDR3 sequence (DNA): TGTGCCAGCAGCTTGGGGATAGCGCGAAGCTCCTACGAGCAGTACTTC. Together with reference TRBV7-9 and TRBJ2-7, the CDR3 gives the full variable domain: DTGVSQNPRHKITKRGQNVTFRCDPISEHNRLYWYRQTLGQGPEFLTYFQNEAQLEKSRLLSDRFSAERPKGSFSTLEIQRTEQGDSAMYLCASSLGIARSSYEQYFGPGTRLTVT.

This clone was recorded a few times. The chain combines TRBV5-6 with TRBJ2-6; a possible D gene is TRBD1 (6 bases). The germline V gene encodes CDR1 SGHDT and CDR2 YYEEEE. The CDR3 is 16 amino acids. V was trimmed by 4 bases and J by 2 bases, leaving 13 bases between them. As DNA, the CDR3 is TGTGCCAGCAGCATTTACAGGGAGACTGGGGCCAACGTCCTGACTTTC. It translates to CASSIYRETGANVLTF.

V usage is TRBV11-2 and J usage is TRBJ2-7, with D tentatively TRBD2 (5 bases). Deletions cut 4 bases from V and 1 base from J, with 14 bases between. This CDR3 is 15 amino acids long. Germline V gives CDR1 SGHAT, CDR2 FQNNGV. CDR3 region: CASSYRARGSYEQYF. The CDR3, as DNA: TGTGCCAGCAGCTACCGAGCGAGAGGGTCCTACGAGCAGTACTTC.

The chain joins TRBV10-3 to TRBJ2-3, with TRBD2 matching 9 bases. V lost 6 bases, J lost 4 bases, and 5 bases stayed unmatched. Germline values: CDR1 ENHRY, CDR2 SYGVKD. The CDR3 runs to 14 residues. The CDR3 nucleotides read TGTGCCATCAGGCTAGCGGGACGGGCAGATACGCAGTATTTT. It is translated as CAIRLAGRADTQYF.

The V call is TRBV28, the J call TRBJ2-7, with 7 bases lining up with TRBD1. Trimming cost V 5 bases and J 2 bases; bases outside gene matches: 9. The CDR3 loop spans 15 amino acids. The V gene's germline CDR1 is MDHEN and CDR2 SYDVKM. CDR3 protein: CASSLPGQLTYEQYF. As DNA, the CDR3 is TGTGCCAGCAGTCTTCCGGGACAGCTAACCTACGAGCAGTACTTC.

V is TRBV4-1 and J is TRBJ2-3, with D possibly being TRBD1 (5 bases). The CDR3 runs 13 residues. Trimming pared 4 bases from V and 3 bases from J, leaving 8 bases between. Germline V gives CDR1 MGHRA, CDR2 YSYEKL. CDR3 sequence (DNA): TGCGCCAGCAGCCGACAGATGACAGATACGCAGTATTTT. Protein product: CASSRQMTDTQYF.

The rearrangement uses TRBV27 and TRBJ2-3; 11 bases map to TRBD2. This CDR3 region has 17 residues. Germline loops: CDR1 MNHEY, CDR2 SMNVEV (reference sequence). The ends lost 4 bases at V and 0 bases at J; junction bases unmatched: 6. The CDR3, as DNA: TGTGCCAGCAGTTCTCTAGCGGGAGGAACTAGCACAGATACGCAGTATTTT. Translated, it gives CASSSLAGGTSTDTQYF.

Only a few counts were recorded for this clone. The V gene is TRBV5-5, the J gene TRBJ1-5; weak D call: TRBD1 (5 bases). The germline CDR1 and CDR2 sequences are SGHKS and YYEKEE (reference sequence). The ends were cut back, 5 bases at V and 4 bases at J, with 16 bases in the middle. The CDR3 spans 15 residues. Here the CDR3 DNA reads TGTGCCAGCAGTCTCGACAGTTTACCTAATCAGCCCCAGCATTTT. Its protein product is CASSLDSLPNQPQHF.

V gene TRBV30 combines with J gene TRBJ1-1; TRBD1 is a possible D gene (6 bases). Trimming removed 0 bases from V and 8 bases from J, with 10 bases in between. Germline assignment: CDR1 GTSNPN and CDR2 SVGIG (reference sequence). There are 12 residues in the CDR3. CDR3 DNA sequence: TGTGCCTGGAGTGTTCTTGGGACAGAAGCTTTCTTT. This codes for CAWSVLGTEAFF. The full variable domain, its missing parts supplied by reference TRBV30 and TRBJ1-1, is SQTIHQWPATLVQPVGSPLSLECTVEGTSNPNLYWYRQAAGRGLQLLFYSVGIGQISSEVPQNLSASRPQDRQFILSSKKLLLSDSGFYLCAWSVLGTEAFFGQGTRLTVV.

The chain has TRBV5-5 and TRBJ2-5; D is possibly TRBD2 (5 bases). Matching the DNA end better, TRBJ2-7 makes the J call doubtful. CDR1 and CDR2 from the germline V gene are SGHKS and YYEKEE (reference sequence). This CDR3 is built from 13 residues. The CDR3 loop reads CASSSMGAYEQYF. The CDR3 DNA follows: TGTGCCAGCAGCTCCATGGGAGCCTACGAGCAGTACTTC.

This clone was detected only a few times. The chain joins TRBV6-1 to TRBJ2-5, with a possible D match to TRBD2 (6 bases). The J call may be faulty, since TRBJ2-7 better matches the DNA end. This CDR3 comprises 13 residues. CDR1 and CDR2 from the germline V gene are MNHNS and SASEGT. DNA for the CDR3: TGTGCCAGTGGCCTGACTAGCTCCTACGAGCAGTACTTC. The encoded protein is CASGLTSSYEQYF.

This clone has just one count. At one end, the junction sequence differs from germline, possibly due to a read error. The chain uses TRBV7-9 and TRBJ1-2, with 12 bases that match TRBD1. The CDR3 totals 16 residues. Looked up from germline, CDR1 is SEHNR and CDR2 is FQNEAQ (reference sequence). CDR3 in amino acids: CASSLGGTGGLQGYPF. The CDR3 nucleotides are TGTGCCAGCAGCTTAGGAGGGACAGGGGGCCTGCAGGGCTACCCCTTC.

The rearrangement uses TRBV7-9 and TRBJ2-7; 9 nucleotides agree with TRBD2. The ends lost 1 base at V and 1 base at J; junction bases unmatched: 5. The CDR3 consists of 16 residues. CDR1 and CDR2 (germline): SEHNR, FQNEAQ (reference sequence). The CDR3 DNA sequence: TGTGCCAGCAGCTTAGAGACTAGCGGTCCTTCCTACGAGCAGTACTTC. It codes for CASSLETSGPSYEQYF.

CDR3 bases: TGTGCCAGCAGCCCCAGCTCCAGCGGAGCCAAAAACATTCAGTACTTC. Encoded protein: CASSPSSSGAKNIQYF. The chain joins TRBV7-2 to TRBJ2-4, with a possible D match to TRBD2 (5 bases). This CDR3 is built from 16 residues. In germline, CDR1 is SGHTA, CDR2 FQGNSA. V shed 5 bases and J shed 0 bases, with 14 bases lying between them.